One TCR beta chain is described in this entry. The antigen is unknown. This entry is derived from a study of cytomegalovirus exposure and HLA in healthy donors. Study details: A prior study identified 110 million or so unique TCR beta sequences from about 200 million T cells. Study-wide results and limits: A later look showed TCR association rates differing by HLA locus, highest for DRB1 and lowest for HLA-C.

With 60 Vbeta and 13 Jbeta primers, the PCR was carried out. TCRdb's copy holds only in-frame clones and misses some; the assay was immunoSEQ multiplex PCR. The sample consists of around 250,000 clones, around 80% of them appearing once. This receptor was taken from a woman between 55 and 75 years old in good health and CMV-seropositive. Source material: PBMCs.

DNA for the CDR3: TGTGCCAGCAGAGGAGGGTCCTACAATGAGCAGTTCTTC. This sequence encodes CASRGGSYNEQFF. This chain connects TRBV7-9 to TRBJ2-1; a possible D gene is TRBD2 (6 bases). V dropped 6 bases and J dropped 1 base, with 7 bases sitting between them. The CDR3 loop spans 13 amino acids. The germline gives CDR1 SEHNR, CDR2 FQNEAQ (reference sequence).